The 8 T cell receptor beta chains below all came from one sample that was sequenced in a study of blood T cell repertoires in COVID-19. Generated by immunoSEQ multiplex PCR, the TCRdb table keeps only in-frame clones and is missing some. In the table there are 65,000 to 80,000 clones, 80% to 90% of which are singletons. The sample comprised peripheral blood. The receptors were sampled from a man aged 45 to 65 with active COVID-19.

The chain employs TRBV27 and TRBJ2-6; D gene unclear. The V gene lost 5 bases and the J gene lost 0 bases, with 5 bases spanning the gap. The CDR3 is made up of 14 amino acids. In germline, CDR1 is MNHEY, CDR2 SMNVEV (reference sequence). CDR3 residues: CASSPFSGANVLTF. The DNA for the CDR3 is TGTGCCAGCAGTCCTTTCTCTGGGGCCAACGTCCTGACTTTC.

The chain joins TRBV6-5 to TRBJ1-3, with D uncertain. This CDR3 region has 15 residues. Germline-derived CDR1 and CDR2 are MNHEY and SVGAGI. Trimming removed 0 bases from V and 6 bases from J, with 12 bases in between. The CDR3 DNA is TGTGCCAGCAGTTACTCCCACGGGAACCCAAACACCATATATTTT. It is translated as CASSYSHGNPNTIYF.

The chain carries TRBV29-1 and TRBJ1-1, with D unresolved. Germline V gives CDR1 SQVTM, CDR2 ANQGSEA. This CDR3 region has 14 residues. V lost 1 base, J lost 1 base, and 10 bases lay in between. The CDR3 is CSVEGDGGNTEAFF. The CDR3 DNA reads as TGCAGCGTTGAAGGCGACGGAGGGAACACTGAAGCTTTCTTT.

The chain has TRBV5-1 and TRBJ2-3, with D tentatively TRBD2 (6 bases). Trimming stripped 2 bases from V and 6 bases from J, with 10 bases between. Looked up from germline, CDR1 is SGHRS and CDR2 is YFSETQ. CDR3 length: 13 amino acids. Written as DNA, the CDR3 is TGCGCCAGCAGCTTCTCGGGAGAGGATACGCAGTATTTT. Its protein is CASSFSGEDTQYF.

The CDR3 here is CASSFNREETQYF. Here the CDR3 DNA reads TGTGCCAGCAGTTTTAACCGGGAGGAGACCCAGTACTTC. This chain connects TRBV12-3 or TRBV12-4 to TRBJ2-5; possibly TRBD2 for D (6 bases). V was cut by 3 bases and J by 5 bases, with 10 bases left in between. CDR3 length: 13 residues.

The V and J genes are TRBV27 and TRBJ2-3; 8 nucleotides match TRBD2. The CDR3 sequence is 14 residues long. CDR1 and CDR2 from the germline V gene are MNHEY and SMNVEV (reference sequence). Unmatched junction bases numbered 3, after V lost 3 bases and J lost 4 bases. CDR3 region: CASSFGLASDTQYF. CDR3 coding DNA: TGTGCCAGCAGTTTCGGACTAGCCTCAGATACGCAGTATTTT.

The rearrangement joins TRBV10-1 to TRBJ1-2; a possible D gene is TRBD1 (6 bases). The CDR3 sequence is 14 residues long. Per germline, CDR1 WNHNN and CDR2 SYGVQD (reference sequence). V was shortened by 9 bases and J by 6 bases, with 20 bases between the two germline ends. The CDR3 spells CASVLGHCTDGYTF. Here the CDR3 DNA reads TGCGCCAGTGTCCTGGGACACTGCACCGATGGCTACACCTTC.

This clone was seen a handful of times. The V call is TRBV27, the J call TRBJ2-3; 9 nucleotides align to TRBD2. V lost 3 bases to trimming and J lost 2 bases; unmatched junction nucleotides: 6. CDR3 length: 16 amino acids. The germline V gene encodes CDR1 MNHEY and CDR2 SMNVEV (reference sequence). CDR3 amino acids: CASSFRGLAYTDTQYF. In DNA, the CDR3 is TGTGCCAGCAGTTTCCGGGGACTAGCCTACACAGATACGCAGTATTTT.